What follows is one TCR beta chain and its context. What it binds is not known. These data are taken from a study of shared clonotypes between healthy human individuals. Study conclusions and caveats: Larger estimated richness was generally recorded for naive subsets relative to memory subsets.

Libraries were prepared by immunoSEQ multiplex PCR; TCRdb keeps only in-frame clonotypes and omits some of them. Among over 2 million clones listed, 85% to 95% were seen once. Everyone who donated was a Caucasian adult who lived in Nashville, Tennessee. CD45RA+ naive and CD45RA-negative memory subsets were separated from CD4+ cells. The CDR3 is 15 amino acids. V lost 1 base to trimming and J lost 13 bases; unmatched junction nucleotides: 11. Per the germline V gene, CDR1 is MGHRA and CDR2 is YSYEKL. The chain has TRBV4-1 and TRBJ2-5; 11 positions match TRBD1. Source material: naive CD4+ T cells from PBMCs. Noted subset: CD45RA+ positively selected. The TCR sequence derives from a man aged 18 to 29 in good health. Some clones in this sample may be carry-over from other donors' samples. The CDR3 protein is CASSQAPGQGEKRYF. The CDR3, as DNA: TGCGCCAGCAGCCAAGCGCCGGGACAGGGGGAAAAACGGTACTTC.